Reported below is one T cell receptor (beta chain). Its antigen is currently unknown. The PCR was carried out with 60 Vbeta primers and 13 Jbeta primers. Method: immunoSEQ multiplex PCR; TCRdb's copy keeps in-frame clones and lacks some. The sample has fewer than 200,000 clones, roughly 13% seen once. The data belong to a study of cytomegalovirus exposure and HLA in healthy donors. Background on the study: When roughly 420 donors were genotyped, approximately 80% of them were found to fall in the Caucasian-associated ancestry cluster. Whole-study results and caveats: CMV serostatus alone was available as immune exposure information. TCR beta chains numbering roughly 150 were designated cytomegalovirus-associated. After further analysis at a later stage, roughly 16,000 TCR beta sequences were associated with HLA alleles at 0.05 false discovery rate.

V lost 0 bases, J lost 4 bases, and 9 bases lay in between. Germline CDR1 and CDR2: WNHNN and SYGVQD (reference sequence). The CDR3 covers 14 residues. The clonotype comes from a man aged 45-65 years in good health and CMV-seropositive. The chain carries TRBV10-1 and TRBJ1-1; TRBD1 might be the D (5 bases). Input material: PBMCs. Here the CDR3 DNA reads TGCGCCAGCAGTGAGTCGGGGCGGAGCACTGAAGCTTTCTTT. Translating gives CASSESGRSTEAFF.